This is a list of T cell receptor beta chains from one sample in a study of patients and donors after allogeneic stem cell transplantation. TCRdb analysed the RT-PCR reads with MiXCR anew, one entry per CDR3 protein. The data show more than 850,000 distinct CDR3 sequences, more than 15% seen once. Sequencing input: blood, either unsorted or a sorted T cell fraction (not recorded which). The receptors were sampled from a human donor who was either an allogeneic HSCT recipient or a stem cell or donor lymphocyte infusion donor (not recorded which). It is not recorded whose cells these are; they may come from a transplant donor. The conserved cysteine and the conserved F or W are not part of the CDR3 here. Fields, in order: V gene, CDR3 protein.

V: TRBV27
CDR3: ASSLFPDMNTEAF

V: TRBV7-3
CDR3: ASSRTQEETQY

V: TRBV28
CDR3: ASKGGRSTEAF

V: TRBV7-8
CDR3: ASRNRGKDTQY

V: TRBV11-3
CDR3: ASSRQGFLNTEAF

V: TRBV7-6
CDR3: ASSSRLIMNTEAF

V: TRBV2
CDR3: ATSGVGGYEQY

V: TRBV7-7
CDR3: ASSSGTSKGTDTQY

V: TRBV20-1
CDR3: SATQGNSNQPQH

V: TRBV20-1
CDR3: SALGTGPYEQY

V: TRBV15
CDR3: ATSRQGATEAF

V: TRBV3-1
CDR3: ASSQDATGTPVGGYT

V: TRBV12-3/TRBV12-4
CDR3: ASSLPRGGGRTEAF

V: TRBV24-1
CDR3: ATSEAGFETQY

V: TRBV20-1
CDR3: SARAENTIY

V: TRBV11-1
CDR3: ASSFSRPGRGATDTQY

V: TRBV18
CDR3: ASSELADEQF

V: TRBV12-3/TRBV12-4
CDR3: ASSLSEQF

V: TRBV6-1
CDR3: ASSLSGGRNQPQH

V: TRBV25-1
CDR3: ASSDWGGTTNEKLF

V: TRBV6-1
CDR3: ASSEEGRPNYGYT

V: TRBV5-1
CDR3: ASRQGRFSYNEQF

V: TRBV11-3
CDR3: ASSSLGQTGSYEQY

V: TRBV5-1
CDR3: ASSAGTSSGNTIY

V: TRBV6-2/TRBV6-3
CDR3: ASRQTGTRVTDTQY

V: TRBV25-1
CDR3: ASRGQGVNQPQH

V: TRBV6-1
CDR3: ASSEGQGQPQH

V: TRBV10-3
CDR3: AISETGLGTEAF

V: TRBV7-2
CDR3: ASSPTGRVDIQY

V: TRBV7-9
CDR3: ASSPLRDKNQPQH

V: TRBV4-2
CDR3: ASSFGKSGELF

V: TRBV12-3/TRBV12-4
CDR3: ASSLRQGAGSPLH

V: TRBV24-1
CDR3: ATSDPRRSYEQY

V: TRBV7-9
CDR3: ASSQTTGSQPQH

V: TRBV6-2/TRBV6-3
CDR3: ASSYSAVQETQY

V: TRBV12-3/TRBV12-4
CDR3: ASRTPGPIYEQY

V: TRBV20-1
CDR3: SARDPGGGSTDTQY

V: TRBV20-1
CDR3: SAVVGGSSYNSPLH

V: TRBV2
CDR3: ASKLQGRKTTDTQY

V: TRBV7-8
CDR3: AARRLATSGLYNEQF